This T cell receptor (beta chain) is from a study of blood T cell repertoires in COVID-19. Assay: immunoSEQ multiplex PCR; the TCRdb copy retains only in-frame clones and omits some. The repertoire holds about 190,000 clones, 85% to 90% seen once, with about 2.5% in the top ten. V lost 3 bases and J lost 4, with 12 bases in between. The CDR3 contains 15 residues. In germline, CDR1 is SGHTA, CDR2 FQGNSA. V and J are TRBV7-2 and TRBJ2-2; tentative D call: TRBD1 (5 bases). The origin of this receptor is a man aged 35-49 years with active or convalescent COVID-19. The source material was peripheral blood. This CDR3 reads CASSLQSGATGELFF. The DNA for the CDR3 is TGTGCCAGCAGCTTGCAGAGTGGGGCCACCGGGGAGCTGTTTTTT.